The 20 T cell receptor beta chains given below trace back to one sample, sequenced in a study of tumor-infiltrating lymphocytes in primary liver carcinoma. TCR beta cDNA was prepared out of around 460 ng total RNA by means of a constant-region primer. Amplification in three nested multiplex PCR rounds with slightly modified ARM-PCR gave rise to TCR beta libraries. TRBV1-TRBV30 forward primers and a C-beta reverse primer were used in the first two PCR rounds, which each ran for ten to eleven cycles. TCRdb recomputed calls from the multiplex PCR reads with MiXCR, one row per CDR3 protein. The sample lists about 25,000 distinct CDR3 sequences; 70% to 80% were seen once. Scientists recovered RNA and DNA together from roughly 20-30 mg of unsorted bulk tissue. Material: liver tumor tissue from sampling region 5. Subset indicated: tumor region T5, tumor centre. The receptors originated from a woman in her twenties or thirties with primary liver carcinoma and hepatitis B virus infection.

CDR3 in amino acids: CASKAGGGEQFF. The CDR3, as DNA: TGTGCCAGTAAGGCTGGCGGGGGGGAGCAGTTCTTC. V and J are TRBV5-6 and TRBJ2-1; 8 positions agree with TRBD2. This CDR3 is 12 amino acids long. V lost 8 bases and J lost 10; bases outside the gene matches: 8. Looked up from germline, CDR1 is SGHDT and CDR2 is YYEEEE.

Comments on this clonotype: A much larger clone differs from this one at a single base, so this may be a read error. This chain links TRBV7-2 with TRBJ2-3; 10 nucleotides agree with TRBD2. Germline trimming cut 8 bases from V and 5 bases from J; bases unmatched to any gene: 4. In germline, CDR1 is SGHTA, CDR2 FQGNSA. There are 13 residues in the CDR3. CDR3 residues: CASCSSGRDTQYF. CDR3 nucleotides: TGTGCCAGCTGTTCTAGCGGGAGAGATACGCAGTATTTT.

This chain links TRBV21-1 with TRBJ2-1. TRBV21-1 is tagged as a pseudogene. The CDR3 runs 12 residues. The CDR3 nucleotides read TGTGTCATCAGCAAAGCTTGGGCTGAGCAGATCTTC. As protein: CVISKAWAEQIF.

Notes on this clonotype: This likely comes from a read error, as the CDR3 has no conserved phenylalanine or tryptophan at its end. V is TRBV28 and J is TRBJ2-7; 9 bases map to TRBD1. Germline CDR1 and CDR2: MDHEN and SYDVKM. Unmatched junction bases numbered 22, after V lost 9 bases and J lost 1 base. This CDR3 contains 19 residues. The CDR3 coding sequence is TGTGCCAGTAGGGGGTTGGGGACAGGGCTTACGGCGCGTTCCTACGAGCAGTACTCC. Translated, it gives CASRGLGTGLTARSYEQYS.

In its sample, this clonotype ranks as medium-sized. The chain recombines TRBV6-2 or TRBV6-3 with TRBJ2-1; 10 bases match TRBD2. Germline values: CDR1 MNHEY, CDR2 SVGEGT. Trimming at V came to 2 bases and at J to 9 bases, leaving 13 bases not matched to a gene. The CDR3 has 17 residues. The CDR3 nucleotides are TGTGCCAGCAGTTACCGGGAAGTGAGCGGGAGGGCCAGTGAGCAGTTCTTC. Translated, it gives CASSYREVSGRASEQFF.

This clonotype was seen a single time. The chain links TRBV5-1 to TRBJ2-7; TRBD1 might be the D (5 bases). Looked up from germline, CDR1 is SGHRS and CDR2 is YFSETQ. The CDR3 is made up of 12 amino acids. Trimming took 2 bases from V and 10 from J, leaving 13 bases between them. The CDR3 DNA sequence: TGCGCCAGCAGCTTTACAGGTTATGATCAGTACTTC. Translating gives CASSFTGYDQYF.

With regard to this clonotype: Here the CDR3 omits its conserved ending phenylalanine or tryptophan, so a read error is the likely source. CDR3 sequence (DNA): TGTGCCAGCTGCCAAGGGACAGGGCCCTACGATGAGCAGTTCTTA. Its protein is CASCQGTGPYDEQFL. The chain joins TRBV4-2 to TRBJ2-1, with 9 bases aligning to TRBD1. This CDR3 contains 15 residues. In germline, CDR1 is LGHNA, CDR2 YNFKEQ.

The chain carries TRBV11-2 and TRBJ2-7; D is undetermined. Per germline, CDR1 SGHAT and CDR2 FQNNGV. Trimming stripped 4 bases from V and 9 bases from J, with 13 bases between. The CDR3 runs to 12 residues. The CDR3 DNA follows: TGTGCCAGCAGCTCCTGCGACAACGTGCAGTACTTC. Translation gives CASSSCDNVQYF.

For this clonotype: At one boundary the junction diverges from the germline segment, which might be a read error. DNA of the CDR3: TGTACCAGCCGGGGGTGTGACACGAACACCTGGGAGCTGTTTTTT. Amino acid sequence: CTSRGCDTNTWELFF. The chain has TRBV12-3 or TRBV12-4 and TRBJ2-2; perhaps TRBD2 as D (6 bases). The CDR3 loop spans 15 amino acids.

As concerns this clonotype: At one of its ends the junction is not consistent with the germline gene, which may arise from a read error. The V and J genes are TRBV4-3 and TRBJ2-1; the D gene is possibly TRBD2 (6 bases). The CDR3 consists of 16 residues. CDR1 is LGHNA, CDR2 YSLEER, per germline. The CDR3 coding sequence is TGCGTCAGCAGCCAAGATGCGGGAAGCTCATACAATAAGCAGTTCTTC. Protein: CVSSQDAGSSYNKQFF.

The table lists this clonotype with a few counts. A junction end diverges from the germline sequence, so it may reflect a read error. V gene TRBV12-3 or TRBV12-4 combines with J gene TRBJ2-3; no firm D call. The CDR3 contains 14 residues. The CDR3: CASSLGRSTDTQCF. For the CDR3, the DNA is TGTGCCAGTAGTTTAGGTCGTAGCACAGATACGCAGTGTTTT.

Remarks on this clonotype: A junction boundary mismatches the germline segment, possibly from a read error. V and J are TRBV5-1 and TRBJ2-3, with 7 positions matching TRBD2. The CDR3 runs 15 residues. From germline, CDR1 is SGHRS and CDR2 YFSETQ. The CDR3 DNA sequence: TGCACCAGCAGCAAAACCTGGCGGGAGTACATTACGCAGTATTTT. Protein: CTSSKTWREYITQYF. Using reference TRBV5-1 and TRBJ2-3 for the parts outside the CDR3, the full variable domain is KAGVTQTPRYLIKTRGQQVTLSCSPISGHRSVSWYQQTPGQGLQFLFEYFSETQRNKGNFPGRFSGRQFSNSRSEMNVSTLELGDSALYLCTSSKTWREYITQYFGPGTRLTVL.

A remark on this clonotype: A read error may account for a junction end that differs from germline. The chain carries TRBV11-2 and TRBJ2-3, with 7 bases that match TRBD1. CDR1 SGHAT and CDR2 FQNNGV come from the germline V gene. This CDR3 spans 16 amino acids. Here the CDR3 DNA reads TGCGCCAGCAGCCGGACGCGACAGGGAAAGGGAGATACGCAGTTTTTT. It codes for CASSRTRQGKGDTQFF.

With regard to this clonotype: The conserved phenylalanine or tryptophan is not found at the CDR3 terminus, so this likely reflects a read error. The CDR3 nucleotides read TGTGCCAGCAGCTTCGCCGGGACTAGCGGGAGTTTCTACGAGCAGTACATC. Amino acid sequence: CASSFAGTSGSFYEQYI. The chain employs TRBV6-5 and TRBJ2-7; the match to TRBD2 covers 14 bases. Germline V gives CDR1 MNHEY, CDR2 SVGAGI. V trimming: 6 bases; J trimming: 3 bases; junction bases outside the gene matches: 10. The CDR3 totals 17 residues.

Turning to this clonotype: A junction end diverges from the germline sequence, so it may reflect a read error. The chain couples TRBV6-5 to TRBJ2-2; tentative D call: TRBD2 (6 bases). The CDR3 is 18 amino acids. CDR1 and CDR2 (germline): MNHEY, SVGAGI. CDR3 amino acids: CASSHSPCVGSGTRELFF. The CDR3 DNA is TGTGCCAGCAGTCACTCCCCATGTGTCGGGAGTGGCACCAGGGAGCTGTTTTTT.

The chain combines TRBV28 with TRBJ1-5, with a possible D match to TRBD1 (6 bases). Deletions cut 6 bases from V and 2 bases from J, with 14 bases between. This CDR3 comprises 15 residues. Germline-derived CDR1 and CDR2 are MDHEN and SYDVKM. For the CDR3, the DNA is TGTGCCAGCAGGGCGGGGGGCCGTCGCAATCAGCCCCAGCATTTT. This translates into CASRAGGRRNQPQHF.

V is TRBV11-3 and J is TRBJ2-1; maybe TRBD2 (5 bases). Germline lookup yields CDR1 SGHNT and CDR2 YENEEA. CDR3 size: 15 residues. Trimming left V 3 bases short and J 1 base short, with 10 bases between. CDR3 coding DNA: TGTGCCAGCAGCTTCGGGATCCGTTCCTACAATGAGCAGTTCTTC. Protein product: CASSFGIRSYNEQFF.

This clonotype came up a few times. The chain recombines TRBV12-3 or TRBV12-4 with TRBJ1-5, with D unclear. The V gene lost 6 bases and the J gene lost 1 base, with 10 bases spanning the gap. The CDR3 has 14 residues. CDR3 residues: CASSKGPSNQPQHF. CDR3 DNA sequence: TGTGCCAGCAGCAAGGGCCCAAGCAATCAGCCCCAGCATTTT.

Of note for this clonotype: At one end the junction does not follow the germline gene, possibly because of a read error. The CDR3 region has the DNA TGTGCCAACAGCTTTAAGTGGAGCTATAATTCACCCCTACACTTC. Translated, it gives CANSFKWSYNSPLHF. The chain recombines TRBV11-3 with TRBJ1-6; D is undetermined. Per germline, CDR1 SGHNT and CDR2 YENEEA. The CDR3 loop spans 15 amino acids.

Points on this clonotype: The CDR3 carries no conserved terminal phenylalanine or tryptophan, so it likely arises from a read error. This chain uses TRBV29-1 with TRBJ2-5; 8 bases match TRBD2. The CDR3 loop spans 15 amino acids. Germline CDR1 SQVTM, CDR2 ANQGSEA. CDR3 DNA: TGCAACGTTGATTTCACGGGAGGGACGGTAGAGACCCAGTACTTA. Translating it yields CNVDFTGGTVETQYL.